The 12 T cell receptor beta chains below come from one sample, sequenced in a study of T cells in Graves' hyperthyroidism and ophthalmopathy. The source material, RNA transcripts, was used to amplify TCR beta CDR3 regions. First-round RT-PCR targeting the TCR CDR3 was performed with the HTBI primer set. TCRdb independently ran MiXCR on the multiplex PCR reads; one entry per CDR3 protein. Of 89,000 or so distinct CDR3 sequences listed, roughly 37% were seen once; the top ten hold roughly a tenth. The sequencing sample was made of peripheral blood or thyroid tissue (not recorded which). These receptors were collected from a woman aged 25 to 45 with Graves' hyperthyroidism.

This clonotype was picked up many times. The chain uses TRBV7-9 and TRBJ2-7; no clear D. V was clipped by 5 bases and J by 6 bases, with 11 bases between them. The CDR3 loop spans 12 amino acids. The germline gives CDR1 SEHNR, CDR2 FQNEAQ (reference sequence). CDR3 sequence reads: CASSPPHCEQYF. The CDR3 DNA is TGTGCCAGCAGCCCGCCTCACTGCGAGCAGTACTTC.

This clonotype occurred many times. In nucleotides, the CDR3 is TGTGCCAGCAGTCTGGAGGGTTATAGCAATCAGCCCCAGCATTTT. The encoded protein is CASSLEGYSNQPQHF. The V and J genes are TRBV12-3 or TRBV12-4 and TRBJ1-5; D uncertain. The CDR3 is made up of 15 amino acids. V gave up 5 bases and J gave up 0 bases, with 11 bases separating them.

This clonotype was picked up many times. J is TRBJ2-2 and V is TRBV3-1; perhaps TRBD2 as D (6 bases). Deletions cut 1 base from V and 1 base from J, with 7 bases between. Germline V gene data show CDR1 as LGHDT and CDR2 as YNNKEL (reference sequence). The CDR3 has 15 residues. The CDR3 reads CASSQGDWNTGELFF. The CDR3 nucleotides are TGTGCCAGCAGCCAAGGGGACTGGAACACCGGGGAGCTGTTTTTT.

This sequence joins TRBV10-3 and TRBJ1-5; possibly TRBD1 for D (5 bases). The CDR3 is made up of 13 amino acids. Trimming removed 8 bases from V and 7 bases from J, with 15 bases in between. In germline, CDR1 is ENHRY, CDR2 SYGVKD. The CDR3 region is CAIGAGMGQPQHF. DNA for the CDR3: TGTGCCATCGGTGCAGGGATGGGACAGCCCCAGCATTTT.

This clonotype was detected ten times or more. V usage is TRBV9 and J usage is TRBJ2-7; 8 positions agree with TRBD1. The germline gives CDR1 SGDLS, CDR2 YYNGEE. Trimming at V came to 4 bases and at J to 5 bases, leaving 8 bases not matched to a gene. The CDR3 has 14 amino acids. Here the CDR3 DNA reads TGTGCCAGCAGCTCATGGACAGGGAATGACGAGCAGTACTTC. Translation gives CASSSWTGNDEQYF.

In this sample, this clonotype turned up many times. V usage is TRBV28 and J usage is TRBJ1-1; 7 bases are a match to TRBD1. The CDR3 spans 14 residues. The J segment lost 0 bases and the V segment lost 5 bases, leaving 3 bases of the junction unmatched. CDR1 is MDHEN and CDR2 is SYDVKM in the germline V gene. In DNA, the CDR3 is TGTGCCAGCAGTCCGACAGGGATGAACACTGAAGCTTTCTTT. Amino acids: CASSPTGMNTEAFF.

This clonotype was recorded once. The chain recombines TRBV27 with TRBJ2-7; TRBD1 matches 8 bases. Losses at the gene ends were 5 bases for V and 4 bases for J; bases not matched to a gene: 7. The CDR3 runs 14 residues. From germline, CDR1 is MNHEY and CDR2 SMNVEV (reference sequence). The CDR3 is CASSIRQGTYEQYF. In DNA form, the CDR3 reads TGTGCCAGCAGTATCCGACAGGGGACGTACGAGCAGTACTTC.

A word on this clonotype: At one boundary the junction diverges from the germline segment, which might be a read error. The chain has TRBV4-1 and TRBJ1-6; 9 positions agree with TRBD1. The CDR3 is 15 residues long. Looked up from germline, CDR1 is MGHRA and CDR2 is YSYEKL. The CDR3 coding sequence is TGCGCTAGCAGCCGCACCCGGGACAGGGATCCACCCCTCCACTTT. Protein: CASSRTRDRDPPLHF.

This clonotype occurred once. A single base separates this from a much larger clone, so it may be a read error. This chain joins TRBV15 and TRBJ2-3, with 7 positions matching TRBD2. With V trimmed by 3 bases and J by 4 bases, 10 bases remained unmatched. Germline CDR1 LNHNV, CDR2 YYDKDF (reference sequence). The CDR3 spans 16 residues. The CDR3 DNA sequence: TGTGCCACCAGCAGTGATTCTCGGACTAGATCAGATACGCAGTATTTT. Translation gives CATSSDSRTRSDTQYF. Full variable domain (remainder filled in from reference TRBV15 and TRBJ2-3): DAMVIQNPRYQVTQFGKPVTLSCSQTLNHNVMYWYQQKSSQAPKLLFHYYDKDFNNEADTPDNFQSRRPNTSFCFLDIRSPGLGDTAMYLCATSSDSRTRSDTQYFGPGTRLTVL.

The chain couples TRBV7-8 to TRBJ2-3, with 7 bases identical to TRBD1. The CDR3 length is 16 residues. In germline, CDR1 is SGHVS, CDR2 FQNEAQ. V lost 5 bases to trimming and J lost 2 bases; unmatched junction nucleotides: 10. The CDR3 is CASSPGQVGDTDTQYF. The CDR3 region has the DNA TGTGCCAGCAGCCCCGGACAGGTTGGGGACACAGATACGCAGTATTTT. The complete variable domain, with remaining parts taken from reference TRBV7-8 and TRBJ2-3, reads GAGVSQSPRYKVAKRGQDVALRCDPISGHVSLFWYQQALGQGPEFLTYFQNEAQLDKSGLPSDRFFAERPEGSVSTLKIQRTQQEDSAVYLCASSPGQVGDTDTQYFGPGTRLTVL.

CDR3 region: CSASPGGDTQYF. The CDR3 coding sequence is TGCAGTGCTAGTCCAGGGGGAGATACGCAGTATTTT. The V call is TRBV20-1, the J call TRBJ2-3; 7 nucleotides align to TRBD1. Per the germline V gene, CDR1 is DFQATT and CDR2 is SNEGSKA (reference sequence). The CDR3 has 12 residues. The trim removed 3 bases at V and 5 bases at J, leaving 2 bases unmatched.

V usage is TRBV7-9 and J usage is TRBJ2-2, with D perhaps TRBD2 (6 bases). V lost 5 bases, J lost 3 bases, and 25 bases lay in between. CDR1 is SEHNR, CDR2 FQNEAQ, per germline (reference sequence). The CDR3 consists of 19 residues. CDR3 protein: CASSDPMGLNYGYTGELFF. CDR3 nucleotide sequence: TGTGCCAGCAGCGATCCCATGGGACTCAACTATGGCTACACCGGGGAGCTGTTTTTT.